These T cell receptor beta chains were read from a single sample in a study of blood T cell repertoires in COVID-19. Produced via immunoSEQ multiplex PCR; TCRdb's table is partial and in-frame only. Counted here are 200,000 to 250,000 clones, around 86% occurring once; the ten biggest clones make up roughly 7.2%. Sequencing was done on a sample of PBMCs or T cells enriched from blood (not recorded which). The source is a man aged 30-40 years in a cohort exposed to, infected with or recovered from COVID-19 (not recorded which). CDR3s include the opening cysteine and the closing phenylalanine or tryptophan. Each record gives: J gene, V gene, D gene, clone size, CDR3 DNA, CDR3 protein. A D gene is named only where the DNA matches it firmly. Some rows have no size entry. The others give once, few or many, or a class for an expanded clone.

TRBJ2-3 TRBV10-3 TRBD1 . TGTGCCATCAGTGAACAACTGGGGACAGGAAGAGTGCCAGATACGCAGTATTTT CAISEQLGTGRVPDTQYF
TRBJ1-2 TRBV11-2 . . TGTGCCACCCAAGGGGCAGGGGTTGGCTACACCTTC CATQGAGVGYTF
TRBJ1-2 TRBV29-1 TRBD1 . TGCAGCGCTTCACAGGGGACTGCCTACACCTTC CSASQGTAYTF
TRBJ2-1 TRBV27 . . TGTGCCAGCAGCCCAACTGCGGGTACTCACAATGAGCAGTTCTTC CASSPTAGTHNEQFF
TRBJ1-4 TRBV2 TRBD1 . TGTGCCAGCAGGGGACAGCCTACTAATGAAAAACTGTTTTTT CASRGQPTNEKLFF
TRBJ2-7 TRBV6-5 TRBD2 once TGTGCCAGCAGTTCCTGGACTAGCGGGTTCTCCTACGAGCAGTACTTC CASSSWTSGFSYEQYF
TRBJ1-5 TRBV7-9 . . TGTGCCAGCAGCCCTGGGTGGGAGGGTATCGGTCAGCCCCAGCATTTT CASSPGWEGIGQPQHF
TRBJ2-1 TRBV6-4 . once TGTGCCAGCAGTGACTCGACGGGAGCCCCCAATGAGCAGTTCTTC CASSDSTGAPNEQFF
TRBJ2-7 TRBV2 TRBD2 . TGTGCCAGCAGAGAACTAGCGGGAGGGCCTTCTACCGAGCAGTACTTC CASRELAGGPSTEQYF
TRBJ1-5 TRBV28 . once TGTGCCAGTGTACGGGGGAATCAGCCCCAGCATTTT CASVRGNQPQHF
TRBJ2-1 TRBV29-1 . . TGCAGCGTGCGGCAGAGCTCCTACAATGAGCAGTTCTTC CSVRQSSYNEQFF
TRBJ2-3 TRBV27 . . TGTGCCAGCAGTCTCCATTCGGGGAATACGCAGTATTTT CASSLHSGNTQYF
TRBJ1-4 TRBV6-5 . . TGTGCCAGCAGTTACGATGCGTTAGATACTGAAAAACTGTTTTTT CASSYDALDTEKLFF
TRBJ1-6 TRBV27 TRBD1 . TGTGCCAGCAGTTCAGGGGGCAGGGGTTCACCCCTCCACTTT CASSSGGRGSPLHF
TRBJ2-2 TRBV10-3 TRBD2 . TGTGCCATCAGGGTAGCGGGATTGAACACCGGGGAGCTGTTTTTT CAIRVAGLNTGELFF
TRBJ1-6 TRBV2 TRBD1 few TGTGCCAGCCAAGGGGGCGTTTCACCCCTCCACTTT CASQGGVSPLHF
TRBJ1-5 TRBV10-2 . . TGCGCCAGCAGTGAAAAGGGAGGGGGGAATCAGCCCCAGCATTTT CASSEKGGGNQPQHF
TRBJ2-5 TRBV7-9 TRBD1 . TGTGCCAGCAGCTTGGGGGACAGGTCGTACCAAGAGACCCAGTACTTC CASSLGDRSYQETQYF
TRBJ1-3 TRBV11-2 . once TGTGCCAGCAGCTCGAAGGGGGGAAACACCATATATTTT CASSSKGGNTIYF
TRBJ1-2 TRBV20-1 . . TGCAGTGCTAGTCTCGCCCCTTCTCCGGGGGGAAGGGGCTACACCTTC CSASLAPSPGGRGYTF
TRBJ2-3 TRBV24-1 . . TGTGCCACGGGGGGAGACACAGATACGCAGTATTTT CATGGDTDTQYF
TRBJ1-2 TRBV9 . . TGTGCCAGCAGCGTCGTAGGCGGGGGCTACACCTTC CASSVVGGGYTF
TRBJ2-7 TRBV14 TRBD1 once TGTGCCAGCAGCCTCAATGGACAGGGGGTGGTCGAGCAGTACTTC CASSLNGQGVVEQYF
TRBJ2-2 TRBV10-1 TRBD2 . TGCGCCAGCACCGCCGGGACTAGCGGGACCCCCGGCACCGGGGAGCTGTTTTTT CASTAGTSGTPGTGELFF